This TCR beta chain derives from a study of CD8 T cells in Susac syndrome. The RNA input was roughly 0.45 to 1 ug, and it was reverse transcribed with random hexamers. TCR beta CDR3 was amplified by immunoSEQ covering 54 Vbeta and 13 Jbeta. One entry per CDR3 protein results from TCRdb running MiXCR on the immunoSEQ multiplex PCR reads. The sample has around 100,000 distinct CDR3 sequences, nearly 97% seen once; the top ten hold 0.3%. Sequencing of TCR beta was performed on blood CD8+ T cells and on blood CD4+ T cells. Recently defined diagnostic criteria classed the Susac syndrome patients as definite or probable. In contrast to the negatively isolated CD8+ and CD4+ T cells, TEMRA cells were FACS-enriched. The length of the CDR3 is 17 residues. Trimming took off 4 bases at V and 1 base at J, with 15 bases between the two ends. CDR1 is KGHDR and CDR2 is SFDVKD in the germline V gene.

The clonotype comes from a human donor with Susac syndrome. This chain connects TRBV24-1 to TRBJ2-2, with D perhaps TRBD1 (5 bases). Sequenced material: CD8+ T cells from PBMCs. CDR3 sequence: CATSDGSARENTGELFF. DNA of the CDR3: TGTGCCACCAGTGACGGGTCTGCCAGGGAGAACACCGGGGAGCTGTTTTTT.